The clone carrying this TCR beta chain was recorded at least ten times. Its antigen is still unknown. The CDR3 sequence is 17 residues long. V trimming: 4 bases; J trimming: 0 bases; junction bases outside the gene matches: 8. Germline loops: CDR1 SGHAT, CDR2 FQNNGV. This sample is drawn from a study of T cells in Graves' hyperthyroidism and ophthalmopathy. Study-wide background: Sampling of peripheral blood happened at initial diagnosis, prior to any treatment.

Template material for amplifying TCR beta CDR3 regions consisted of RNA transcripts. The HTBI primer set drove a first-round RT-PCR of the TCR CDR3. From the multiplex PCR reads, TCRdb called clonotypes with MiXCR, one entry per CDR3 protein. The data show 450,000 to 650,000 distinct CDR3 sequences, with less than 25% seen just once and about 25% held by the top ten. Findings of the study overall: In validation, the model predicted ophthalmopathy. These predictions came a median about 6.5 months before onset.

The chain has TRBV11-2 and TRBJ1-1, with TRBD1 matching over 10 bases. The material sequenced was blood. The receptor was isolated from a man aged 18 to 30 with Graves' hyperthyroidism. Written as DNA, the CDR3 is TGTGCCAGCAGCTCCCGGGACAGGGGCATCATGAACACTGAAGCTTTCTTT. It encodes CASSSRDRGIMNTEAFF.